The rows below give T cell receptor beta chains drawn from one sample of a study of blood T cells in healthy people across ages. TCRdb independently ran MiXCR on the 5' RACE reads; one entry per CDR3 protein. There are about 640,000 distinct CDR3 sequences in the sample; around 31% occur only once, and around 14% lies in the top ten. Sequenced material: blood. Receptors originate from a woman at least 80 years old in good health. The CDR3 runs from the conserved cysteine through the conserved F or W. A D gene is named only where the DNA matches it firmly. Not all rows give a size; the values are once, few, many and, for expanded clones, a class.

abundance: -; d_gene: -; j_gene: TRBJ2-7; v_gene: TRBV29-1; CDR3nt: TGCAGCGTTGAACCCCTCGCAGGAGCCCTTCACGAGCAGTACTTC; CDR3aa: CSVEPLAGALHEQYF
abundance: -; d_gene: -; j_gene: TRBJ1-4; v_gene: TRBV9; CDR3nt: TGTGCCAGCAGCGTAGATCCGAGCGCCAATGAAAAACTGTTTTTT; CDR3aa: CASSVDPSANEKLFF
abundance: many; d_gene: TRBD1; j_gene: TRBJ2-1; v_gene: TRBV15; CDR3nt: TGTGCCACCAGCGTGGGACAGGGGGCGCTTAATGAGCAGTTCTTC; CDR3aa: CATSVGQGALNEQFF
abundance: many; d_gene: -; j_gene: TRBJ2-7; v_gene: TRBV5-5; CDR3nt: TGTGCCAGCAGCTTGGGGGGTAGCCGCGAGCAGTACTTC; CDR3aa: CASSLGGSREQYF
abundance: -; d_gene: -; j_gene: TRBJ2-3; v_gene: TRBV7-2; CDR3nt: TGTGCCAGCAGCCCGACGGAGCTTACGCAGTATTTT; CDR3aa: CASSPTELTQYF
abundance: many; d_gene: TRBD1; j_gene: TRBJ2-7; v_gene: TRBV29-1; CDR3nt: TGCAGCGCGGACAGGGGCCACGAGCAGTACTTC; CDR3aa: CSADRGHEQYF
abundance: few; d_gene: -; j_gene: TRBJ2-1; v_gene: TRBV6-1; CDR3nt: TGTGCCACACACGAGCCGGGATCCTACTCGAGGAATGAGCTGTTCTTC; CDR3aa: CATHEPGSYSRNELFF
abundance: few; d_gene: -; j_gene: TRBJ1-1; v_gene: TRBV7-9; CDR3nt: TGTGCCAGCAGCGCACTGGCCGGGGCGAACACTGAAGCTTTCTTT; CDR3aa: CASSALAGANTEAFF
abundance: few; d_gene: -; j_gene: TRBJ2-3; v_gene: TRBV10-3; CDR3nt: TGTGCCATCAGTGACGGTACAGATACGCAGTATTTT; CDR3aa: CAISDGTDTQYF
abundance: -; d_gene: -; j_gene: TRBJ1-1; v_gene: TRBV20-1; CDR3nt: TGCAGTGCCTTGGAGGGGAGCACTGAAGCTTTCTTT; CDR3aa: CSALEGSTEAFF
abundance: once; d_gene: -; j_gene: TRBJ2-1; v_gene: TRBV6-5; CDR3nt: TGTGCCAGCAAAAGGGGGACTACCGTCCGAAGTGAGCAGTTCTTC; CDR3aa: CASKRGTTVRSEQFF
abundance: -; d_gene: TRBD2; j_gene: TRBJ2-7; v_gene: TRBV6-5; CDR3nt: TGTGCCAGCAGCCCCAGCGGGGGCCTTTCCAATGAGCAGTACTTC; CDR3aa: CASSPSGGLSNEQYF
abundance: few; d_gene: TRBD1; j_gene: TRBJ1-2; v_gene: TRBV20-1; CDR3nt: TGCAGTGCCGGGACAGGACTTTACTATGGCTACACCTTC; CDR3aa: CSAGTGLYYGYTF
abundance: -; d_gene: TRBD1; j_gene: TRBJ1-5; v_gene: TRBV7-2; CDR3nt: TGTGCCAGCAGCCAGGACAGGGCTCGGGGGCAACAGTCCCAGCATTTT; CDR3aa: CASSQDRARGQQSQHF
abundance: few; d_gene: TRBD2; j_gene: TRBJ2-3; v_gene: TRBV11-2; CDR3nt: TGTGCCAGCAGCTTGAGTGAAGCGGGGGATGTAGATACGCAGTATTTT; CDR3aa: CASSLSEAGDVDTQYF
abundance: -; d_gene: -; j_gene: TRBJ2-3; v_gene: TRBV7-9; CDR3nt: TGTGCCAGCAGCCCAAGGGGCGTCGCCCGCACAGATACGCAGTATTTT; CDR3aa: CASSPRGVARTDTQYF
abundance: -; d_gene: TRBD1; j_gene: TRBJ1-1; v_gene: TRBV14; CDR3nt: TGTGCCAGCAGCCAAGGGGACAGGGGGCAGGCTTTCTTT; CDR3aa: CASSQGDRGQAFF
abundance: -; d_gene: -; j_gene: TRBJ2-3; v_gene: TRBV3-1; CDR3nt: TGTGCCAGCAGCGGGCTAGGGGGGACAGATACGCAGTATTTT; CDR3aa: CASSGLGGTDTQYF
abundance: -; d_gene: TRBD2; j_gene: TRBJ2-3; v_gene: TRBV7-3; CDR3nt: TGTGCCAGCAGCTTACGTCCAGCGGGGGCCGGCAGCCTCGCAGATACGCAGTATTTT; CDR3aa: CASSLRPAGAGSLADTQYF
abundance: -; d_gene: TRBD1; j_gene: TRBJ1-2; v_gene: TRBV12-3/TRBV12-4; CDR3nt: TGTGCCAGCAGTTTAGAGGGAGGGGGCTCTCTCGATGGCTACACCTTC; CDR3aa: CASSLEGGGSLDGYTF
abundance: -; d_gene: -; j_gene: TRBJ1-2; v_gene: TRBV4-3; CDR3nt: TGCGCCAGCAGCCTCGGGTGGGAGGGGGATGGCTACACCTTC; CDR3aa: CASSLGWEGDGYTF
abundance: -; d_gene: -; j_gene: TRBJ2-1; v_gene: TRBV5-1; CDR3nt: TGCGCCAGCATAGCTAGTACCAATGAGCAGTTCTTC; CDR3aa: CASIASTNEQFF
abundance: -; d_gene: TRBD1; j_gene: TRBJ1-1; v_gene: TRBV6-1; CDR3nt: TGTGGGGTTCGGAGGACAGGGGGCACTGAAGTTTTCTTT; CDR3aa: CGVRRTGGTEVFF
abundance: -; d_gene: -; j_gene: TRBJ2-6; v_gene: TRBV19; CDR3nt: TGTGCCAGTAGTATGCCGGGACGGCGCGTCTCTGGGGCCAACGTCCTGACTTTC; CDR3aa: CASSMPGRRVSGANVLTF
abundance: -; d_gene: TRBD1; j_gene: TRBJ2-2; v_gene: TRBV11-2; CDR3nt: TGTGCCAGCAGCCGGGACAGGGCAGACACCGGGGAGCTGTTTTTT; CDR3aa: CASSRDRADTGELFF
abundance: many; d_gene: TRBD2; j_gene: TRBJ2-4; v_gene: TRBV7-2; CDR3nt: TGTGCCAGCAGCCCCGTGGTAGCGGGGGGCAAAAACATTCAGTACTTC; CDR3aa: CASSPVVAGGKNIQYF
abundance: many; d_gene: TRBD1; j_gene: TRBJ1-5; v_gene: TRBV9; CDR3nt: TGTGCCAGCTCTGCGACAGGGGCTAGCAATCAGCCCCAGCATTTT; CDR3aa: CASSATGASNQPQHF
abundance: -; d_gene: -; j_gene: TRBJ2-3; v_gene: TRBV6-5; CDR3nt: TGTGCCAGCAGAGGCTACACTCTTGCCTATACGCAGTATTTT; CDR3aa: CASRGYTLAYTQYF
abundance: few; d_gene: -; j_gene: TRBJ1-1; v_gene: TRBV27; CDR3nt: TGTGCCAGCAGTGAAGGGAGGGGGGAGGTGAACACTGAAGCTTTCTTT; CDR3aa: CASSEGRGEVNTEAFF
abundance: many; d_gene: -; j_gene: TRBJ1-4; v_gene: TRBV7-2; CDR3nt: TGTGCCAGCAGCTTAGGTCGCGGAAAACTGTTTTTT; CDR3aa: CASSLGRGKLFF
abundance: -; d_gene: -; j_gene: TRBJ2-1; v_gene: TRBV12-3/TRBV12-4; CDR3nt: TGTACCAGCAGTTTTCAGGCTGACCTTCGAGCCAAAAACATTCAGTTCTTC; CDR3aa: CTSSFQADLRAKNIQFF
abundance: -; d_gene: -; j_gene: TRBJ1-5; v_gene: TRBV27; CDR3nt: TGTGCCAGCAGTTTGGATAGGGCGCGACAGCCCCAGCATTTT; CDR3aa: CASSLDRARQPQHF
abundance: -; d_gene: TRBD1; j_gene: TRBJ1-2; v_gene: TRBV9; CDR3nt: TGTGCCAGCAGCTCATGGACAGGGACTAACTATGGCTACACCTTC; CDR3aa: CASSSWTGTNYGYTF
abundance: -; d_gene: TRBD2; j_gene: TRBJ2-2; v_gene: TRBV20-1; CDR3nt: TGCAGTGCTAGAGATCTAGCGGGAGGCGGGGAGCTGTTTTTT; CDR3aa: CSARDLAGGGELFF
abundance: many; d_gene: -; j_gene: TRBJ1-5; v_gene: TRBV30; CDR3nt: TGTGCCTGGGGGGACGGCCAGCCCCAGCATTTT; CDR3aa: CAWGDGQPQHF
abundance: many; d_gene: TRBD1; j_gene: TRBJ1-2; v_gene: TRBV6-1; CDR3nt: TGTGCCAGCAGGGGGACAGGGGACTCTGGCTACACCTTC; CDR3aa: CASRGTGDSGYTF
abundance: -; d_gene: -; j_gene: TRBJ2-1; v_gene: TRBV19; CDR3nt: TGTGCCAGTAGTTCACAGTCTTACAATGAGCAGTTCTTC; CDR3aa: CASSSQSYNEQFF
abundance: -; d_gene: -; j_gene: TRBJ1-2; v_gene: TRBV2; CDR3nt: TGTGCCAGCAGCGACCTGGACACCCCGGGGTACACCTTC; CDR3aa: CASSDLDTPGYTF
abundance: -; d_gene: -; j_gene: TRBJ2-2; v_gene: TRBV7-6; CDR3nt: TGTGCCAGCAGCGATCTGGGGCGGCCTGGTTCCACCGGGGAGCTGTTTTTT; CDR3aa: CASSDLGRPGSTGELFF
abundance: few; d_gene: -; j_gene: TRBJ1-2; v_gene: TRBV28; CDR3nt: TGTGCCAGCAGTTTGTTGACCACGGACACACGTAGCTATGGCTACACCTTC; CDR3aa: CASSLLTTDTRSYGYTF
abundance: many; d_gene: TRBD1; j_gene: TRBJ2-1; v_gene: TRBV15; CDR3nt: TGTGCCACCAGCACCAGACAGGGGAAAGACAATGAGCAGTTCTTC; CDR3aa: CATSTRQGKDNEQFF
abundance: many; d_gene: -; j_gene: TRBJ1-2; v_gene: TRBV7-2; CDR3nt: TGTGCCAGCAGCTTAGTTAAGGGGGAGAACTATGGCTACACCTTC; CDR3aa: CASSLVKGENYGYTF